The 3 T cell receptor beta chains below come from one sample, sequenced in a study of T cells after posttransplantation cyclophosphamide. The method was immunoSEQ multiplex PCR; TCRdb's version includes in-frame clones alone and lacks a portion of them. The repertoire yields about 3,200 clones, none seen only once; the top ten contain more than 10%. A marrow graft followed busulfan-fludarabine conditioning, with cyclophosphamide on days +3 and +4. This specimen was PBMCs, taken after allogeneic stem cell transplant with posttransplant cyclophosphamide. These receptors all come from a female patient in her 60s who received an allogeneic stem cell transplant from a related donor and was CMV-positive. The graft donor may have given rise to some T cells.

The chain links TRBV28 to TRBJ2-7; maybe TRBD1 (6 bases). The CDR3 is 12 residues long. Per the germline V gene, CDR1 is MDHEN and CDR2 is SYDVKM. V was shortened by 6 bases and J by 9 bases, with 15 bases between the two germline ends. The CDR3 loop is CASSSLRTVQYF. The CDR3 DNA is TGTGCCAGCAGCTCTCTCCGGACAGTGCAGTACTTC.

This clone came up many times. V and J are TRBV6-6 and TRBJ2-3; D uncertain. V lost 2 bases, J lost 4 bases, and 10 bases lay in between. The CDR3 is 14 amino acids. The germline V gene has CDR1 MNHNY and CDR2 SVGAGI (reference sequence). CDR3 amino acids: CASSYGSGSDTQYF. The CDR3 DNA is TGTGCCAGCAGTTACGGCTCAGGTTCAGATACGCAGTATTTT.

Ten or more counts support this clone. The genes are TRBV5-1 and TRBJ2-5; maybe TRBD2 (6 bases). The ends were cut back, 3 bases at V and 5 bases at J, with 14 bases in the middle. CDR3 length equals 14 residues. Germline-derived CDR1 and CDR2 are SGHRS and YFSETQ. CDR3: CASSYGGAKETQYF. The CDR3 coding sequence is TGCGCCAGCAGCTACGGCGGGGCCAAGGAGACCCAGTACTTC.